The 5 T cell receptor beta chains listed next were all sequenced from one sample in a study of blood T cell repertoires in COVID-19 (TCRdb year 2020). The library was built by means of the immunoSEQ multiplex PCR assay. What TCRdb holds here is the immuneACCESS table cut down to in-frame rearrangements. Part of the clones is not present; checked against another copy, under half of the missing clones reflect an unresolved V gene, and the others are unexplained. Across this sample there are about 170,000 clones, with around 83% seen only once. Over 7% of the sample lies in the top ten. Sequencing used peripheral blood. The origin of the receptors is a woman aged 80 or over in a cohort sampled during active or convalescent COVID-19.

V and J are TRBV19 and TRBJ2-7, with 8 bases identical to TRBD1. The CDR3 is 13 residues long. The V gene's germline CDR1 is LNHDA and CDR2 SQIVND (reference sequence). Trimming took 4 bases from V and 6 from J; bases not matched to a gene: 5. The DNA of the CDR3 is TGTGCCAGTAGTACCCTTACAGGGGGCGAGCAGTACGTC. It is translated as CASSTLTGGEQYV.

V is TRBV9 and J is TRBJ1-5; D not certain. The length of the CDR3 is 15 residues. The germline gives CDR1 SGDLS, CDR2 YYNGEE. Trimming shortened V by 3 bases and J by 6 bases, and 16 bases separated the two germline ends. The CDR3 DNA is TGTGCCAGCAGCGCAAGGTCAGGCTTGGGTCAGCCCCAGCATTTT. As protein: CASSARSGLGQPQHF.

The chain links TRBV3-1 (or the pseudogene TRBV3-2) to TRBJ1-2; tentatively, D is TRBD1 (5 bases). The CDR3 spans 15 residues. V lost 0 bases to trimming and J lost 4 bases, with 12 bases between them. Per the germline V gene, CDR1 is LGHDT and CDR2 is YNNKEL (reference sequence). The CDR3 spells CASSQDPREGYGYTF. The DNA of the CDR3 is TGTGCCAGCAGCCAAGATCCCAGGGAGGGCTATGGCTACACCTTC.

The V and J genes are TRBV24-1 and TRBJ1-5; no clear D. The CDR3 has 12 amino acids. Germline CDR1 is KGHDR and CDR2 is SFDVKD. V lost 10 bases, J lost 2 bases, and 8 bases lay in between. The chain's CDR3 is CATSSGNQPQHF. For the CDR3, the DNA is TGTGCCACGAGCTCGGGCAATCAGCCCCAGCATTTT.

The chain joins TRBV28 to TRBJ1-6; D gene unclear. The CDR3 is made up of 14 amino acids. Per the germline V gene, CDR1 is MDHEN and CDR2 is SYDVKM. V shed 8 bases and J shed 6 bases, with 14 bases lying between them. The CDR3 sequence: CASGTGSVNSPLHF. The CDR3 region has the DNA TGTGCCAGCGGTACGGGGTCGGTTAATTCACCCCTCCACTTT.